This T cell receptor beta chain is drawn from a study of Graves' ophthalmopathy and Graves' hyperthyroidism. CDR3 length: 16 residues. V was clipped by 0 bases and J by 6 bases, with 18 bases between them. Germline CDR1 is WSHSY and CDR2 is SAAADI. TCR beta CDR3 amplification used RNA transcripts. HTBI primers primed a first-round RT-PCR, and a second-round multiplex PCR followed. TCRdb re-derived calls from the multiplex PCR reads in MiXCR, one entry per CDR3 protein. The data hold about 400,000 distinct CDR3 sequences, with 15% to 20% observed a single time. All donors with ophthalmopathy were recorded as having moderate-to-severe activity, CAS ≥3, NOSPECS ≥4 and a duration under 3 months. This clonotype was counted many times.

The chain has TRBV10-2 and TRBJ2-7, with TRBD2 as a possible D gene (7 bases). The sequence was obtained from a woman aged 18-29 years with Graves' ophthalmopathy. The specimen was peripheral blood. The CDR3 spells CASSESKIAGRGEQYF. CDR3 coding DNA: TGCGCCAGCAGTGAGTCGAAGATAGCGGGCAGGGGCGAGCAGTACTTC.